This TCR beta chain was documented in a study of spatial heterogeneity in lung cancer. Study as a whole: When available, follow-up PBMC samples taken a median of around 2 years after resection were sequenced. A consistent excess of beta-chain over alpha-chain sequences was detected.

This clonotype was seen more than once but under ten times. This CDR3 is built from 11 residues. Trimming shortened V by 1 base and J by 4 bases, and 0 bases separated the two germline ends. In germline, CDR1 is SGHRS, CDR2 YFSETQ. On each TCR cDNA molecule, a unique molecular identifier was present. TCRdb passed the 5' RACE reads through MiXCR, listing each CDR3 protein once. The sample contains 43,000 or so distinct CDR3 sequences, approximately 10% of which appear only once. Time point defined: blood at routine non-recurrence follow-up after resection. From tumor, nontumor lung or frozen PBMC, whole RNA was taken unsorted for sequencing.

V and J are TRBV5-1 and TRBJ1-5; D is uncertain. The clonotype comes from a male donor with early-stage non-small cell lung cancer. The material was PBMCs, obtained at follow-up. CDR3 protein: CASSLNQPQHF. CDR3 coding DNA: TGCGCCAGCAGCTTGAATCAGCCCCAGCATTTT.